This TCR beta chain was recovered during a study of T cell responses to AZD1222 COVID-19 vaccine. Generated by immunoSEQ multiplex PCR, the TCRdb table keeps only in-frame clones and is missing some. The sample holds approximately 150,000 clones, 90% seen once. This CDR3 comprises 15 residues. V lost 2 bases and J lost 2, with 9 bases in between. Germline-derived CDR1 and CDR2 are SGHAT and FQNNGV. The source is an adult who received the AZD1222 COVID-19 vaccine. The V and J genes are TRBV11-2 and TRBJ1-4; D perhaps matches TRBD1 (5 bases). The sequences come from peripheral blood, collected 28 days after the second AZD1222 dose. The CDR3 DNA is TGTGCCAGCAGCTTAACTTGGGGGACTAATGAAAAACTGTTTTTT. Protein product: CASSLTWGTNEKLFF. Variable domain in full (rest from reference TRBV11-2 and TRBJ1-4): EAGVAQSPRYKIIEKRQSVAFWCNPISGHATLYWYQQILGQGPKLLIQFQNNGVVDDSQLPKDRFSAERLKGVDSTLKIQPAKLEDSAVYLCASSLTWGTNEKLFFGSGTQLSVL.